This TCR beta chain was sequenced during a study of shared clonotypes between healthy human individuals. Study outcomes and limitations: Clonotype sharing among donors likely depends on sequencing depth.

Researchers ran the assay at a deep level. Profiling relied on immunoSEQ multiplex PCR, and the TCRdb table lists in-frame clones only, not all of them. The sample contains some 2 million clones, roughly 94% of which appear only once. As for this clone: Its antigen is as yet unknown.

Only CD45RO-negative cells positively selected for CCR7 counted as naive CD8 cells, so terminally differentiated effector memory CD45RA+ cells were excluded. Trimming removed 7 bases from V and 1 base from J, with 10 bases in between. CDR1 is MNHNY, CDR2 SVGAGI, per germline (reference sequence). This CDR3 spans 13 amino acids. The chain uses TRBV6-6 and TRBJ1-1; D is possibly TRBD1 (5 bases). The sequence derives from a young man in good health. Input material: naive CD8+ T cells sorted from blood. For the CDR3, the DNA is TGTGCCAGCATCTGGGACCAGAACACTGAAGCTTTCTTT. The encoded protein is CASIWDQNTEAFF.